This T cell receptor (beta chain) was recovered during a study of regulatory T cells in long-lasting Graves disease. Per the germline V gene, CDR1 is LNHDA and CDR2 is SQIVND (reference sequence). Trimming cost V 3 bases and J 2 bases, with 14 bases left between them. This CDR3 spans 15 amino acids. Indicated time point: persistent/refractory GD, antithyroid drugs over 5 years with positive TRAb. Making the TCR library involved RNA that had been extracted from PBMCs. Roughly 9 milliliters of peripheral blood went into EDTA tubes. The authors built TCR beta libraries using iRepertoire HTBI primers and Arm-PCR of CDR3 regions. TCRdb re-analysed the multiplex PCR reads in MiXCR, keeping a single row per CDR3 protein. The data show hundreds of thousands of distinct CDR3 sequences, with roughly 20% seen just once and 7.8% held by the top ten. This clonotype turned up a few times.

The chain joins TRBV19 to TRBJ2-7; D gene uncertain. The source is a female donor with Graves disease. The starting material was peripheral blood mononuclear cells (PBMCs), obtained when the disease was refractory, from a patient treated with antithyroid drugs. CDR3 in amino acids: CASSIQHRRPYEQYF. CDR3 DNA sequence: TGTGCCAGTAGTATCCAACACCGCCGGCCCTACGAGCAGTACTTC.